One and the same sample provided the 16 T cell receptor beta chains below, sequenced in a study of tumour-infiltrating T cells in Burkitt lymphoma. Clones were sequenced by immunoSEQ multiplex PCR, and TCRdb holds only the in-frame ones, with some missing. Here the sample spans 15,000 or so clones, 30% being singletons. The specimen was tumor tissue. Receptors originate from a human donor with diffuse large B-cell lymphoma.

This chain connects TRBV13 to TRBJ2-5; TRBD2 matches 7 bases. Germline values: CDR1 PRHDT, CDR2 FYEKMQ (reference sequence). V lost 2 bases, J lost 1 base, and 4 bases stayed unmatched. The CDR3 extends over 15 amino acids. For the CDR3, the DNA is TGTGCCAGCAGCTTAACTAGCGTCCTCCAAGAGACCCAGTACTTC. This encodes CASSLTSVLQETQYF.

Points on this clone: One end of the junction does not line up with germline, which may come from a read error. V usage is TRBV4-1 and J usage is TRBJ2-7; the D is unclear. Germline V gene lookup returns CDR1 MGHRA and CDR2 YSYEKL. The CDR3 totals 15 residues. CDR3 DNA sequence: TGCGCCAGCGGCCAAGTGGCCGGCTCGCCCTACGAGCAGTACTTC. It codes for CASGQVAGSPYEQYF.

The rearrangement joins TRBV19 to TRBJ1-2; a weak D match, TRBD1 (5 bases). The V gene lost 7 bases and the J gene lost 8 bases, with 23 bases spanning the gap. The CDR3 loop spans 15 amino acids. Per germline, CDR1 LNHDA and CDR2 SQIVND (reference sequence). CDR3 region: CASNPSLTAVRGYTF. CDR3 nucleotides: TGTGCCAGTAACCCCTCTCTGACAGCCGTTCGGGGCTACACCTTC.

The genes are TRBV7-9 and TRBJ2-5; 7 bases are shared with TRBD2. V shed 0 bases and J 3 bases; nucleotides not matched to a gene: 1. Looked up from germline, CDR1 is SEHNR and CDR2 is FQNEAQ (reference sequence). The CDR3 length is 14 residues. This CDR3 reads CASSLAGREETQYF. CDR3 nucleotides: TGTGCCAGCAGCTTAGCAGGGAGGGAAGAGACCCAGTACTTC.

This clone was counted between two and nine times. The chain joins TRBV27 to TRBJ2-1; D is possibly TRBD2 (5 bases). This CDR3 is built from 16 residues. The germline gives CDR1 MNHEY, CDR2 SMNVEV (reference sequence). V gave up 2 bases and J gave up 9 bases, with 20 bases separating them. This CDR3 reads CASSLIGIGTSSEQFF. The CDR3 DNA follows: TGTGCCAGCAGTTTAATCGGGATAGGAACCTCTAGTGAGCAGTTCTTC.

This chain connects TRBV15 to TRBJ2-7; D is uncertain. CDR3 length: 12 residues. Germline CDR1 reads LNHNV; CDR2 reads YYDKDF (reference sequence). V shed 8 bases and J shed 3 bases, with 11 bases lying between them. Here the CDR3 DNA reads TGTGCCACCGGAGACATGGACTACGAGCAGTACTTC. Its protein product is CATGDMDYEQYF.

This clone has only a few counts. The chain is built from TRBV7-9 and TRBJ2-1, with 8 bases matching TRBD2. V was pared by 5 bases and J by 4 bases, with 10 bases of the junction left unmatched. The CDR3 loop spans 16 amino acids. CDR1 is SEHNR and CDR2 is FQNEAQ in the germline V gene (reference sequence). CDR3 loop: CASSPQAGRAYNEQFF. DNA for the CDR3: TGTGCCAGCAGCCCCCAAGCCGGGAGGGCTTACAATGAGCAGTTCTTC.

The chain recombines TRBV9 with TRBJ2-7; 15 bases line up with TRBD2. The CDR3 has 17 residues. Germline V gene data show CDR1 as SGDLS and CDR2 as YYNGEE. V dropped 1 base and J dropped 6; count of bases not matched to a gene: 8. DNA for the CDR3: TGTGCCAGCAGCGTAACCTCACAGGGACTAGCGGGAGGCGAGCAGTACTTC. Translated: CASSVTSQGLAGGEQYF.

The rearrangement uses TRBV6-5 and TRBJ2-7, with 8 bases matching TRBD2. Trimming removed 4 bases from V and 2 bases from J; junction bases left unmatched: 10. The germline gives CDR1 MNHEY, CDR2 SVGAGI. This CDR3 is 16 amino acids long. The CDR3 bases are TGTGCCAGCAGTTGGGAGGGAGCGGGAGTGACCTACGAGCAGTACTTC. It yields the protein CASSWEGAGVTYEQYF.

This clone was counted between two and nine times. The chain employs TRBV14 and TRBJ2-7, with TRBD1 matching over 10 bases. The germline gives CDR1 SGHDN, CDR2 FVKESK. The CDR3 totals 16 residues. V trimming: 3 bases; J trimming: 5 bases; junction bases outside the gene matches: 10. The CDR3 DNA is TGTGCCAGCAGCCAGGAGCGGGACAGGGGTTTACACGAGCAGTACTTC. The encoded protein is CASSQERDRGLHEQYF.

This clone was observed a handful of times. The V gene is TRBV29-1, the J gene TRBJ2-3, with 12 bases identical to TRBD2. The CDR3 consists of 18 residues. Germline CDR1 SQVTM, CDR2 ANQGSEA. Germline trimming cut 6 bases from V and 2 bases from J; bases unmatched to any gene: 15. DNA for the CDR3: TGCAGCGTACCGGGGATCCTAGCGGGAGGGCCTGTCACAGATACGCAGTATTTT. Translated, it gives CSVPGILAGGPVTDTQYF.

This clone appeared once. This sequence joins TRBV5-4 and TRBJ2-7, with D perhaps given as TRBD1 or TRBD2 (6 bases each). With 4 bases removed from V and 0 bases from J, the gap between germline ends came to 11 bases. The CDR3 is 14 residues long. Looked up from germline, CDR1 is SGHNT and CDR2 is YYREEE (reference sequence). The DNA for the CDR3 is TGTGCCAGCAGCGGGGGGCCGGGCTCCTACGAGCAGTACTTC. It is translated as CASSGGPGSYEQYF.

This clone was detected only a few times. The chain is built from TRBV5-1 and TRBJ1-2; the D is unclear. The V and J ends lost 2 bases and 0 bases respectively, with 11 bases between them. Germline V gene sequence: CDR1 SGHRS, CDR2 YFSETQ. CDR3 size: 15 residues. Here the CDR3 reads CASSFQPNTNYGYTF. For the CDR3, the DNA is TGCGCCAGCAGCTTCCAGCCGAATACTAACTATGGCTACACCTTC.

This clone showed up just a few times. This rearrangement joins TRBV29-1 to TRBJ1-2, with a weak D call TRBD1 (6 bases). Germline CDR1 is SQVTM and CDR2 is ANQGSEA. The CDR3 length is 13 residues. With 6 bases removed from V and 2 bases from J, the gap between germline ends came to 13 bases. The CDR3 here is CSVEMTGNYGYTF. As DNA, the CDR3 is TGCAGCGTGGAGATGACAGGAAACTATGGCTACACCTTC.

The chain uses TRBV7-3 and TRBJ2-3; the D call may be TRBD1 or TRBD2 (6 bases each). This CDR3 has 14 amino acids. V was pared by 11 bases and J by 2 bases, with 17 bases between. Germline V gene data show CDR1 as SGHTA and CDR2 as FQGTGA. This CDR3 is CASKGGTPTDTQYF. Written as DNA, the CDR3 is TGTGCCTCCAAAGGGGGGACGCCCACAGATACGCAGTATTTT.

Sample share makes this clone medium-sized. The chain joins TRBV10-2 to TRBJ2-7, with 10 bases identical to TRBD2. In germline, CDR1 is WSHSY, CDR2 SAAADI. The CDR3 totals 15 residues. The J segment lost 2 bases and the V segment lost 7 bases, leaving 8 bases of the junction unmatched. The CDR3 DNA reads TGCGCCAGCAAAGCCCTAAGCGGGAGGGCCTACGAGCAGTACTTC. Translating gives CASKALSGRAYEQYF.